The 13 T cell receptor beta chains below all came from one sample that was sequenced in a study of cytotoxic CD8 clonotypes in ibrutinib-treated CLL. TCRdb's table, derived via immunoSEQ multiplex PCR, lists solely in-frame clones and lacks some. The table includes around 150,000 clones, around 84% detected once. Material: PBMCs, obtained after 36 months of ibrutinib treatment. These receptors came from a human donor with chronic lymphocytic leukemia.

The chain couples TRBV10-3 to TRBJ1-1; D is ambiguous. The germline V and J ends were trimmed by 6 bases and 6 bases, with 14 bases remaining between them. This CDR3 comprises 13 residues. Germline CDR1 and CDR2: ENHRY and SYGVKD. The CDR3 DNA reads TGTGCCATCAGCCTTGGGGAGGGTTCTGAAGCTTTCTTT. It encodes CAISLGEGSEAFF.

The chain carries TRBV5-8 and TRBJ1-4, with D tentatively TRBD1 (6 bases). V gave up 2 bases and J gave up 4 bases, with 15 bases separating them. The germline CDR1 and CDR2 sequences are SGHTS and YDEGEE. There are 16 residues in the CDR3. CDR3: CASSLGTRGYNEKLFF. As DNA, the CDR3 is TGTGCCAGCAGCTTAGGAACCAGGGGCTATAATGAAAAACTGTTTTTT.

The chain carries TRBV10-1 and TRBJ2-7; D perhaps matches TRBD2 (6 bases). V gave up 5 bases and J gave up 2 bases, with 13 bases separating them. The germline CDR1 and CDR2 sequences are WNHNN and SYGVQD (reference sequence). The CDR3 covers 14 residues. The CDR3 loop is CASSRGGMTYEQYF. CDR3 sequence (DNA): TGCGCCAGCAGTCGGGGAGGTATGACCTACGAGCAGTACTTC.

The chain is built from TRBV4-1 and TRBJ2-3, with no clear D. In germline, CDR1 is MGHRA, CDR2 YSYEKL. V was shortened by 2 bases and J by 6 bases, with 12 bases between the two germline ends. The CDR3 is 14 amino acids. The CDR3 DNA reads TGCGCCAGCAGCCAAAGTTCGGGCCGGGATACGCAGTATTTT. This gives the protein CASSQSSGRDTQYF.

The sample holds a few counts of this clone. The chain recombines TRBV2 with TRBJ2-2; D may be TRBD2 (6 bases). V was shortened by 11 bases and J by 8 bases, with 12 bases between the two germline ends. CDR3 size: 11 residues. The germline V gene encodes CDR1 SNHLY and CDR2 FYNNEI. CDR3 amino acids: CAYIGGGELFF. The CDR3 DNA follows: TGTGCCTACATCGGGGGTGGGGAGCTGTTTTTT. Full variable domain (remainder filled in from reference TRBV2 and TRBJ2-2): EPEVTQTPSHQVTQMGQEVILRCVPISNHLYFYWYRQILGQKVEFLVSFYNNEISEKSEIFDDQFSVERPDGSNFTLKIRSTKLEDSAMYFCAYIGGGELFFGEGSRLTVL.

Note on this clone: A much larger clone differs by one base, so this may be a read error. The sample has other DNA sequences that encode this CDR3 too. The CDR3 DNA reads TGTGCCAGCAGCCCCAGCGGGGGCGGGACCGGGGAGCTGTTTTTT. Translated: CASSPSGGGTGELFF. The chain joins TRBV5-4 to TRBJ2-2, with 8 bases fitting TRBD2. This CDR3 is built from 15 residues. The V and J ends lost 4 bases and 5 bases, in that order; junction bases with no gene match: 7. Germline assignment: CDR1 SGHNT and CDR2 YYREEE (reference sequence).

The CDR3 sequence is CASSLAGLAVTGELFF. In DNA, the CDR3 is TGTGCCAGCAGCCTAGCCGGACTAGCTGTGACCGGGGAGCTGTTTTTT. This chain uses TRBV7-3 with TRBJ2-2; 8 nucleotides agree with TRBD2. J gave up 5 bases and V 5 bases, and 10 bases lay outside the gene matches. There are 16 residues in the CDR3. Germline V lookup: CDR1 SGHTA, CDR2 FQGTGA.

The chain uses TRBV9 and TRBJ2-6, with D possibly matching TRBD1 (6 bases). There are 15 residues in the CDR3. CDR1 is SGDLS, CDR2 YYNGEE, per germline. With 1 base removed from V and 1 base from J, the gap between germline ends came to 6 bases. CDR3 protein: CASSVTGSGANVLTF. The CDR3 DNA is TGTGCCAGCAGCGTAACAGGGTCTGGGGCCAACGTCCTGACTTTC. Using reference TRBV9 and TRBJ2-6 for the parts outside the CDR3, the full variable domain is DSGVTQTPKHLITATGQRVTLRCSPRSGDLSVYWYQQSLDQGLQFLIQYYNGEERAKGNILERFSAQQFPDLHSELNLSSLELGDSALYFCASSVTGSGANVLTFGAGSRLTVL.

This rearrangement joins TRBV5-1 to TRBJ1-2; D gene unclear. Trimming stripped 4 bases from V and 4 bases from J, with 17 bases between. The length of the CDR3 is 15 residues. CDR1 SGHRS and CDR2 YFSETQ come from the germline V gene. CDR3 in DNA: TGCGCCAGCAGCCGACGTCAGGCCGGCGGCTATGGCTACACCTTC. Translation: CASSRRQAGGYGYTF.

CDR3 DNA: TGTGCCAGCAGTGAACAGGTTCCTACCCGCCAACCATATCAGCCCCAGCATTTT. It specifies CASSEQVPTRQPYQPQHF. V and J are TRBV6-1 and TRBJ1-5, with D hard to call. Germline CDR1 reads MNHNS; CDR2 reads SASEGT. Trimming took 2 bases from V and 5 from J, leaving 22 bases between them. This CDR3 contains 18 residues.

This rearrangement joins TRBV30 to TRBJ1-6, with 7 bases lining up with TRBD1. Germline V gene sequence: CDR1 GTSNPN, CDR2 SVGIG (reference sequence). CDR3 length: 14 amino acids. Trimming took 5 bases from V and 5 from J; bases not matched to a gene: 6. CDR3: CAWENDRDNSPLHF. The CDR3 DNA reads TGTGCCTGGGAAAATGACAGGGATAATTCACCCCTCCACTTT.

The V gene is TRBV5-1, the J gene TRBJ1-3; a weak D match, TRBD1 (6 bases). Trimming stripped 1 base from V and 2 bases from J, with 7 bases between. Germline CDR1 SGHRS, CDR2 YFSETQ. The CDR3 is 14 residues long. DNA for the CDR3: TGCGCCAGCAGCTTGACAGGGCCTGGAAACACCATATATTTT. It specifies CASSLTGPGNTIYF.

The rearrangement uses TRBV10-2 and TRBJ2-7, with 9 bases that match TRBD2. The CDR3 extends over 14 amino acids. J gave up 6 bases and V 7 bases, and 10 bases lay outside the gene matches. The germline V gene has CDR1 WSHSY and CDR2 SAAADI. The CDR3 DNA reads TGCGCCAGCACTAGGGCTAGCGGGGTGGGCGAGCAGTACTTC. As protein: CASTRASGVGEQYF.